This is a list of T cell receptor beta chains from one sample in a study of T cell responses to AZD1222 COVID-19 vaccine. TCRdb's table, derived via immunoSEQ multiplex PCR, lists solely in-frame clones and lacks some. The sample comprises under 150,000 clones, 90% of which are singletons, and 3.4% rests with the top ten. Specimen: peripheral blood, collected on day 0 of AZD1222 vaccination. The receptors stem from an adult in good health. The CDR3 runs from the conserved cysteine through the conserved F or W. Fields, in order: J gene, V gene, D gene, clone size, CDR3 protein, CDR3 DNA. A D gene is named only where the DNA matches it firmly. Not all rows give a size; the values are once, few, many and, for expanded clones, a class.

j_gene: TRBJ2-7
v_gene: TRBV7-2
d_gene: TRBD2
abundance: NA
CDR3aa: CASSTLAGRSSYEQYF
CDR3nt: TGTGCCAGCAGCACCCTAGCGGGGCGGAGCTCCTACGAGCAGTACTTC

j_gene: TRBJ2-1
v_gene: TRBV5-4
d_gene: TRBD1
abundance: few
CDR3aa: CASSPRAGTGANNEQFF
CDR3nt: TGTGCCAGCAGCCCAAGGGCCGGGACAGGGGCTAACAATGAGCAGTTCTTC

j_gene: TRBJ1-1
v_gene: TRBV5-6
d_gene: NA
abundance: NA
CDR3aa: CASSLVTPTGLLNTEAFF
CDR3nt: TGTGCCAGCAGCTTGGTAACCCCGACCGGGCTTTTGAACACTGAAGCTTTCTTT

j_gene: TRBJ1-1
v_gene: TRBV6-1
d_gene: NA
abundance: NA
CDR3aa: CASSEPKGNGTEAFF
CDR3nt: TGTGCCAGCAGTGAACCCAAGGGTAACGGTACTGAAGCTTTCTTT

j_gene: TRBJ1-1
v_gene: TRBV30
d_gene: NA
abundance: NA
CDR3aa: CAWSVVGNSMNTEAFF
CDR3nt: TGTGCCTGGAGTGTGGTTGGTAACAGCATGAACACTGAAGCTTTCTTT

j_gene: TRBJ1-1
v_gene: TRBV7-2
d_gene: NA
abundance: NA
CDR3aa: CASSSRGGTEAFF
CDR3nt: TGTGCCAGCAGCTCCAGGGGAGGAACTGAAGCTTTCTTT

j_gene: TRBJ1-2
v_gene: TRBV5-1
d_gene: NA
abundance: NA
CDR3aa: CASSLAQGIVGYTF
CDR3nt: TGCGCCAGCAGCTTGGCTCAGGGGATCGTTGGCTACACCTTC

j_gene: TRBJ1-1
v_gene: TRBV29-1
d_gene: NA
abundance: NA
CDR3aa: CSGRHSRTEAFF
CDR3nt: TGCAGCGGCCGACACTCGAGGACTGAAGCTTTCTTT

j_gene: TRBJ1-6
v_gene: TRBV30
d_gene: NA
abundance: NA
CDR3aa: CAWSGGSTLNSPLHF
CDR3nt: TGTGCCTGGAGTGGTGGGTCCACCCTTAATTCACCCCTCCACTTT

j_gene: TRBJ1-2
v_gene: TRBV29-1
d_gene: TRBD1
abundance: NA
CDR3aa: CSVEVGRDRGHGNYGYTF
CDR3nt: TGCAGCGTTGAAGTAGGCCGGGACAGGGGGCATGGTAACTATGGCTACACCTTC

j_gene: TRBJ2-5
v_gene: TRBV6-4
d_gene: TRBD2
abundance: NA
CDR3aa: CASSVLAGEGETQYF
CDR3nt: TGTGCCAGCAGTGTTCTAGCGGGAGAAGGAGAGACCCAGTACTTC

j_gene: TRBJ1-4
v_gene: TRBV4-1
d_gene: TRBD1
abundance: NA
CDR3aa: CASSFRQGTNEKLFF
CDR3nt: TGCGCCAGCAGCTTCCGACAGGGCACCAATGAAAAACTGTTTTTT

j_gene: TRBJ1-6
v_gene: TRBV30
d_gene: TRBD1
abundance: NA
CDR3aa: CAWRPAGTANSPLHF
CDR3nt: TGTGCCTGGAGGCCAGCCGGGACAGCGAATTCACCCCTCCACTTT

j_gene: TRBJ2-7
v_gene: TRBV7-2
d_gene: NA
abundance: NA
CDR3aa: CASSSAGTLAREQYF
CDR3nt: TGTGCCAGCAGCTCCGCGGGGACTTTAGCCCGCGAGCAGTACTTC

j_gene: TRBJ1-4
v_gene: TRBV2
d_gene: NA
abundance: NA
CDR3aa: CASSELGFGTNEKLFF
CDR3nt: TGTGCCAGCAGTGAGTTGGGGTTTGGAACTAATGAAAAACTGTTTTTT

j_gene: TRBJ1-6
v_gene: TRBV5-1
d_gene: NA
abundance: once
CDR3aa: CASSLDGRPNSPLHF
CDR3nt: TGCGCCAGCAGCTTGGATGGCAGGCCAAATTCACCCCTCCACTTT

j_gene: TRBJ2-7
v_gene: TRBV14
d_gene: NA
abundance: NA
CDR3aa: CASSLLQGEQYF
CDR3nt: TGTGCCAGCAGCTTATTACAGGGAGAGCAGTACTTC

j_gene: TRBJ1-4
v_gene: TRBV27
d_gene: NA
abundance: once
CDR3aa: CASTSLQGIEEKLFF
CDR3nt: TGTGCCAGCACCTCCCTCCAGGGAATCGAAGAAAAACTGTTTTTT

j_gene: TRBJ1-1
v_gene: TRBV27
d_gene: NA
abundance: NA
CDR3aa: CASWPAATEATEAFF
CDR3nt: TGTGCCAGCTGGCCCGCGGCGACCGAGGCGACTGAAGCTTTCTTT

j_gene: TRBJ1-4
v_gene: TRBV12-5
d_gene: NA
abundance: few
CDR3aa: CASGSTSTNEKLFF
CDR3nt: TGTGCTAGTGGTTCAACTTCAACTAATGAAAAACTGTTTTTT

j_gene: TRBJ1-1
v_gene: TRBV7-2
d_gene: NA
abundance: NA
CDR3aa: CASSLQSENTEAFF
CDR3nt: TGTGCCAGCAGCCTACAAAGCGAGAACACTGAAGCTTTCTTT

j_gene: TRBJ2-2
v_gene: TRBV7-9
d_gene: NA
abundance: NA
CDR3aa: CASSSTRLGNTGELFF
CDR3nt: TGTGCCAGCAGCTCCACCCGTCTGGGGAACACCGGGGAGCTGTTTTTT

j_gene: TRBJ2-5
v_gene: TRBV7-7
d_gene: TRBD2
abundance: NA
CDR3aa: CASSVDWEGTQYF
CDR3nt: TGTGCTAGCAGCGTAGACTGGGAGGGGACCCAGTACTTC

j_gene: TRBJ1-5
v_gene: TRBV7-2
d_gene: NA
abundance: NA
CDR3aa: CASRGGGNQPQHF
CDR3nt: TGTGCCAGCAGAGGGGGGGGAAATCAGCCCCAGCATTTT

j_gene: TRBJ2-1
v_gene: TRBV27
d_gene: NA
abundance: NA
CDR3aa: CASSFWSTREQFF
CDR3nt: TGTGCCAGCAGTTTCTGGTCCACCCGCGAGCAGTTCTTC

j_gene: TRBJ2-1
v_gene: TRBV9
d_gene: NA
abundance: NA
CDR3aa: CASNEGGDEQFF
CDR3nt: TGTGCCAGTAATGAAGGGGGGGATGAGCAGTTCTTC

j_gene: TRBJ1-1
v_gene: TRBV7-6
d_gene: NA
abundance: NA
CDR3aa: CASSFGDLNTEAFF
CDR3nt: TGTGCCAGCAGCTTTGGGGACCTGAACACTGAAGCTTTCTTT

j_gene: TRBJ1-5
v_gene: TRBV3-1/TRBV3-2
d_gene: NA
abundance: NA
CDR3aa: CASSRYQGLNQPQHF
CDR3nt: TGTGCCAGCAGCCGATATCAGGGGCTTAATCAGCCCCAGCATTTT

j_gene: TRBJ2-7
v_gene: TRBV30
d_gene: TRBD1
abundance: NA
CDR3aa: CAWSGHRGRREQYF
CDR3nt: TGTGCCTGGAGTGGCCACAGGGGGCGCCGCGAGCAGTACTTC

j_gene: TRBJ2-3
v_gene: TRBV19
d_gene: NA
abundance: NA
CDR3aa: CASSFSRDTGTDTQYF
CDR3nt: TGTGCCAGTAGTTTCTCCCGGGACACCGGCACAGATACGCAGTATTTT

j_gene: TRBJ1-6
v_gene: TRBV5-6
d_gene: NA
abundance: NA
CDR3aa: CASRGTQNSPLHF
CDR3nt: TGTGCCAGCAGGGGGACGCAGAATTCACCCCTCCACTTT

j_gene: TRBJ2-3
v_gene: TRBV4-3
d_gene: NA
abundance: NA
CDR3aa: CASSQDRGAGSDTQYF
CDR3nt: TGCGCCAGCAGCCAAGATAGGGGGGCTGGATCAGATACGCAGTATTTT

j_gene: TRBJ1-1
v_gene: TRBV29-1
d_gene: NA
abundance: NA
CDR3aa: CSVRVNTEAFF
CDR3nt: TGCAGCGTTAGGGTGAACACTGAAGCTTTCTTT

j_gene: TRBJ2-7
v_gene: TRBV7-8
d_gene: TRBD2
abundance: NA
CDR3aa: CASSLAGLAGVYEQYF
CDR3nt: TGTGCCAGCAGCTTAGCCGGGCTAGCGGGAGTGTACGAGCAGTACTTC

j_gene: TRBJ1-2
v_gene: TRBV4-3
d_gene: NA
abundance: NA
CDR3aa: CASSQYGTSVIYGYTF
CDR3nt: TGCGCCAGCAGCCAATATGGGACCTCCGTCATCTATGGCTACACCTTC

j_gene: TRBJ2-2
v_gene: TRBV11-3
d_gene: NA
abundance: few
CDR3aa: CASSLDPSGSGELFF
CDR3nt: TGTGCCAGCAGCTTAGATCCTTCGGGGTCCGGGGAGCTGTTTTTT

j_gene: TRBJ1-2
v_gene: TRBV6-4
d_gene: NA
abundance: once
CDR3aa: CASSDSGGPNYGYTF
CDR3nt: TGTGCCAGCAGTGACTCCGGCGGTCCTAACTATGGCTACACCTTC